This passage covers 12 T cell receptor beta chains from one sample sequenced in a study of T cell responses to AZD1222 COVID-19 vaccine. The method was immunoSEQ multiplex PCR; TCRdb's version includes in-frame clones alone and lacks a portion of them. Of some 190,000 clones in the sample, over 75% were seen once. The sample in question was peripheral blood, obtained on day 0 of AZD1222 vaccination. The receptors shown here come from an adult in good health.

The V gene is TRBV7-9, the J gene TRBJ2-5, with 7 bases aligning to TRBD1. This CDR3 comprises 16 residues. Germline V gene sequence: CDR1 SEHNR, CDR2 FQNEAQ (reference sequence). The junction had 11 bases not matched to a gene; V was cut back by 6 bases and J by 1 base. The CDR3, as DNA: TGTGCCAGCAGTACCCTTCAGACAGGGACCCAAGAGACCCAGTACTTC. This gives the protein CASSTLQTGTQETQYF.

This rearrangement joins TRBV30 to TRBJ1-5; no clear D gene. Between the trimmed V and J ends, which lost 6 bases and 2 bases, there was a span of 11 bases. The CDR3 loop spans 13 amino acids. The germline V gene has CDR1 GTSNPN and CDR2 SVGIG (reference sequence). CDR3 DNA sequence: TGTGCCTGTACCCGGGGAGGCAATCAGCCCCAGCATTTT. Its translation: CACTRGGNQPQHF.

This clone has just one count. The genes are TRBV11-2 and TRBJ1-4; 8 bases fit TRBD1. V trimming: 6 bases; J trimming: 0 bases; junction bases outside the gene matches: 6. This CDR3 has 16 residues. Germline CDR1 reads SGHAT; CDR2 reads FQNNGV. In DNA form, the CDR3 reads TGTGCCAGCAGACAAGGACAGGGAGCAACTAATGAAAAACTGTTTTTT. Translated: CASRQGQGATNEKLFF.

J is TRBJ1-2 and V is TRBV21-1. TRBV21-1 is listed as a pseudogene. The CDR3 sequence is 20 residues long. CDR3 loop: CASSKGEGGLGIRVNCGYTF. The CDR3 region has the DNA TGTGCCAGCAGCAAAGGAGAAGGGGGACTGGGGATAAGGGTGAATTGCGGCTACACCTTC.

The V and J genes are TRBV5-6 and TRBJ1-3; 10 bases agree with TRBD1. Germline V gene data show CDR1 as SGHDT and CDR2 as YYEEEE. The J segment lost 0 bases and the V segment lost 2 bases, leaving 5 bases of the junction unmatched. The CDR3 is 17 amino acids. Here the CDR3 reads CASSLGWTGGSGNTIYF. The CDR3 DNA follows: TGTGCCAGCAGCTTAGGTTGGACAGGGGGCTCTGGAAACACCATATATTTT.

For this clone: The same CDR3 can be traced to other DNA sequences in this sample. The rearrangement uses TRBV12-3 or TRBV12-4 and TRBJ2-3; no clear D gene. V shed 3 bases and J shed 3 bases, with 1 base lying between them. CDR3 size: 11 residues. CDR3 sequence (DNA): TGTGCCAGCAGTTTTACAGATACGCAGTATTTT. Its protein is CASSFTDTQYF.

The V gene is TRBV2, the J gene TRBJ2-5; 9 bases agree with TRBD2. The CDR3 runs 15 residues. V was clipped by 7 bases and J by 4 bases; unmatched bases: 10. CDR1 SNHLY and CDR2 FYNNEI come from the germline V gene. The CDR3 region is CASNIIAGEGETQYF. In DNA form, the CDR3 reads TGTGCCAGCAACATTATAGCGGGGGAAGGAGAGACCCAGTACTTC. The variable domain in full, with the rest retrieved from reference TRBV2 and TRBJ2-5, is EPEVTQTPSHQVTQMGQEVILRCVPISNHLYFYWYRQILGQKVEFLVSFYNNEISEKSEIFDDQFSVERPDGSNFTLKIRSTKLEDSAMYFCASNIIAGEGETQYFGPGTRLLVL.

The chain links TRBV4-1 to TRBJ1-6; weak D call: TRBD1 (5 bases). CDR3 length: 13 residues. V lost 0 bases to trimming and J lost 12 bases, with 9 bases between them. Germline loops: CDR1 MGHRA, CDR2 YSYEKL. CDR3 nucleotide sequence: TGCGCCAGCAGCCAAGATCAGGGAATACCCCTCCACTTT. This encodes CASSQDQGIPLHF.

V is TRBV28 and J is TRBJ2-7, with unresolved D. Germline CDR1 and CDR2: MDHEN and SYDVKM. The CDR3 sequence is 11 residues long. Trimming left V 4 bases short and J 4 bases short, with 5 bases between. The CDR3 reads CASSSNYEQYV. The CDR3 DNA is TGTGCCAGCAGTTCCAATTACGAGCAGTACGTC.

The chain recombines TRBV13 with TRBJ2-1; 7 bases align to TRBD2. Germline lookup yields CDR1 PRHDT and CDR2 FYEKMQ (reference sequence). V lost 4 bases and J lost 12; bases outside the gene matches: 12. This CDR3 has 14 residues. In nucleotides, the CDR3 is TGTGCCAGCAGCTCCCAGGGAGGGGCGGGGTGGCAGTTCTTC. Translation: CASSSQGGAGWQFF.

J is TRBJ2-1 and V is TRBV7-3, with unresolved D. The ends were cut back, 5 bases at V and 4 bases at J, with 12 bases in the middle. Germline CDR1 is SGHTA and CDR2 is FQGTGA. The CDR3 has 14 residues. CDR3 region: CASSPDQTYNEQFF. CDR3 DNA: TGTGCCAGCAGCCCAGACCAAACATACAATGAGCAGTTCTTC.

The chain is built from TRBV19 and TRBJ2-5, with a weak D call TRBD1 (5 bases). Germline values: CDR1 LNHDA, CDR2 SQIVND (reference sequence). CDR3 length equals 14 residues. V dropped 3 bases and J dropped 4 bases, with 12 bases sitting between them. CDR3 residues: CASSMGRGPETQYF. The CDR3 DNA sequence: TGTGCCAGTAGTATGGGAAGGGGCCCAGAGACCCAGTACTTC.